Listed below are T cell receptor beta chains from one sample, sequenced in a study of T cell responses to AZD1222 COVID-19 vaccine. Using immunoSEQ multiplex PCR, the repertoire was profiled, and TCRdb retains in-frame clones only, with some absent. The sample lists roughly 65,000 clones, roughly 83% seen once, with roughly 25% in the top ten. Sequenced material: peripheral blood, taken 28 days after the second AZD1222 dose. These receptors all stem from an adult who received the AZD1222 COVID-19 vaccine. The CDR3 runs from the conserved cysteine through the conserved F or W. The D gene is left open where the match is weak. Clone size appears in some rows only: once, few, many, or a class for an expanded clone.

v_gene: TRBV11-2; j_gene: TRBJ1-6; d_gene: TRBD1; abundance: -; CDR3aa: CASSPRWDSRGYDSPLHF; CDR3nt: TGTGCCAGCAGCCCCCGATGGGACAGCCGAGGGTATGATTCACCCCTCCACTTT
v_gene: TRBV6-5; j_gene: TRBJ1-2; d_gene: -; abundance: few; CDR3aa: CASTSQGAGWYGYTF; CDR3nt: TGTGCCAGCACCTCTCAGGGAGCAGGGTGGTATGGCTACACCTTC
v_gene: TRBV7-9; j_gene: TRBJ2-2; d_gene: -; abundance: once; CDR3aa: CASSPSTGNTGELFF; CDR3nt: TGTGCCAGCAGCCCGTCCACAGGGAACACCGGGGAGCTGTTTTTT
v_gene: TRBV2; j_gene: TRBJ2-2; d_gene: -; abundance: -; CDR3aa: CASSVSRPNTGELFF; CDR3nt: TGTGCCAGCAGTGTGAGCAGGCCGAACACCGGGGAGCTGTTTTTT
v_gene: TRBV13; j_gene: TRBJ2-5; d_gene: -; abundance: -; CDR3aa: CASSLSRVGGYQETQYF; CDR3nt: TGTGCCAGCAGCTTGTCAAGGGTCGGGGGCTACCAAGAGACCCAGTACTTC
v_gene: TRBV10-3; j_gene: TRBJ2-5; d_gene: TRBD2; abundance: once; CDR3aa: CAINQREGLETQYF; CDR3nt: TGTGCCATCAATCAGCGGGAGGGCCTAGAGACCCAGTACTTC
v_gene: TRBV6-6; j_gene: TRBJ2-1; d_gene: TRBD2; abundance: -; CDR3aa: CASSQRTSGGPGNEQFF; CDR3nt: TGTGCCAGCAGTCAGAGGACTAGCGGGGGGCCGGGGAATGAGCAGTTCTTC
v_gene: TRBV5-1; j_gene: TRBJ2-1; d_gene: -; abundance: -; CDR3aa: CASSFSTLNNEQFF; CDR3nt: TGCGCCAGCAGCTTCTCAACTCTTAACAATGAGCAGTTCTTC
v_gene: TRBV7-9; j_gene: TRBJ2-7; d_gene: -; abundance: -; CDR3aa: CASSPTGTVYEQYF; CDR3nt: TGTGCCAGCAGCCCCACCGGGACGGTCTACGAGCAGTACTTC
v_gene: TRBV15; j_gene: TRBJ2-7; d_gene: -; abundance: -; CDR3aa: CATSTGQAYEQYF; CDR3nt: TGTGCCACCAGCACGGGACAAGCCTACGAGCAGTACTTC
v_gene: TRBV30; j_gene: TRBJ2-7; d_gene: -; abundance: -; CDR3aa: CAWSGYEQYF; CDR3nt: TGTGCCTGGAGCGGCTACGAGCAGTACTTC
v_gene: TRBV19; j_gene: TRBJ1-2; d_gene: -; abundance: -; CDR3aa: CASRLQGDYGYTF; CDR3nt: TGTGCCAGTAGACTACAGGGCGACTATGGCTACACCTTC
v_gene: TRBV19; j_gene: TRBJ2-1; d_gene: TRBD2; abundance: -; CDR3aa: CASRTGLANYNEQFF; CDR3nt: TGTGCCAGTAGAACCGGACTAGCAAACTACAATGAGCAGTTCTTC
v_gene: TRBV19; j_gene: TRBJ1-5; d_gene: -; abundance: once; CDR3aa: CASSLDLGGNQPQHF; CDR3nt: TGTGCCAGTAGTCTGGACCTGGGGGGGAATCAGCCCCAGCATTTT
v_gene: TRBV10-3; j_gene: TRBJ1-2; d_gene: -; abundance: -; CDR3aa: CAIKGEGTNYGYTF; CDR3nt: TGTGCCATCAAGGGAGAGGGGACCAACTATGGCTACACCTTC
v_gene: TRBV2; j_gene: TRBJ2-7; d_gene: -; abundance: -; CDR3aa: CASSEALTRGGQYF; CDR3nt: TGTGCCAGCAGTGAAGCTCTAACCCGGGGCGGGCAGTACTTC
v_gene: TRBV28; j_gene: TRBJ1-1; d_gene: -; abundance: -; CDR3aa: CASSSGSTEAFF; CDR3nt: TGTGCCAGCAGTTCCGGGTCCACTGAAGCTTTCTTT
v_gene: TRBV7-2; j_gene: TRBJ2-2; d_gene: -; abundance: few; CDR3aa: CASSLMGSGELFF; CDR3nt: TGTGCCAGCAGCTTAATGGGGAGCGGGGAGCTGTTTTTT
v_gene: TRBV20-1; j_gene: TRBJ1-1; d_gene: -; abundance: -; CDR3aa: CSARGGTEAFF; CDR3nt: TGCAGTGCTAGAGGGGGCACTGAAGCTTTCTTT
v_gene: TRBV10-3; j_gene: TRBJ1-2; d_gene: -; abundance: -; CDR3aa: CAISEGAAYYGYTF; CDR3nt: TGTGCCATCAGTGAGGGGGCAGCATATTATGGCTACACCTTC
v_gene: TRBV6-5; j_gene: TRBJ2-7; d_gene: -; abundance: -; CDR3aa: CASTETTIYEQYF; CDR3nt: TGTGCCAGCACGGAGACTACTATCTACGAGCAGTACTTC
v_gene: TRBV21-1; j_gene: TRBJ1-5; d_gene: -; abundance: -; CDR3aa: CALDRGVNPSNQPQHF; CDR3nt: TGTGCCTTAGATCGGGGGGTTAACCCTAGCAATCAGCCCCAGCATTTT
v_gene: TRBV3-1/TRBV3-2; j_gene: TRBJ2-1; d_gene: -; abundance: once; CDR3aa: CASSGGASNEQFF; CDR3nt: TGTGCCAGCAGCGGGGGGGCGTCCAATGAGCAGTTCTTC
v_gene: TRBV7-8; j_gene: TRBJ2-3; d_gene: -; abundance: -; CDR3aa: CASSLETGSTDTQYF; CDR3nt: TGTGCCAGCAGCCTCGAAACAGGGAGCACAGATACGCAGTATTTT
v_gene: TRBV4-1; j_gene: TRBJ2-7; d_gene: TRBD2; abundance: -; CDR3aa: CASSRGLAGGLGYEQYF; CDR3nt: TGCGCCAGCAGCCGGGGACTAGCGGGGGGGCTAGGATACGAGCAGTACTTC
v_gene: TRBV25-1; j_gene: TRBJ1-1; d_gene: -; abundance: -; CDR3aa: CASSESGTFWLNTEAFF; CDR3nt: TGTGCCAGCAGCGAATCCGGGACCTTCTGGCTGAACACTGAAGCTTTCTTT
v_gene: TRBV11-3; j_gene: TRBJ2-7; d_gene: -; abundance: -; CDR3aa: CASSRGGAAQDEQYF; CDR3nt: TGTGCCAGCAGCCGCGGAGGGGCCGCGCAGGACGAGCAGTACTTC
v_gene: TRBV5-1; j_gene: TRBJ1-1; d_gene: TRBD1; abundance: few; CDR3aa: CASSPRDRGNTEAFF; CDR3nt: TGCGCCAGCAGCCCCCGGGACAGGGGGAACACTGAAGCTTTCTTT
v_gene: TRBV6-5; j_gene: TRBJ2-1; d_gene: -; abundance: -; CDR3aa: CASRRNQYNEQFF; CDR3nt: TGTGCCAGCAGACGAAATCAATACAATGAGCAGTTCTTC